Described below is a single TCR beta chain sequence and its context. What it binds is not known. This specimen comes from a study of Graves' ophthalmopathy and Graves' hyperthyroidism. Overall study findings and caveats: A 13-signature model separated ophthalmopathy from stable hyperthyroidism, reaching 85% to 90% sensitivity and roughly 81% specificity cross-validated. With a specificity of around 76% and a sensitivity of just under 71%, the model predicted ophthalmopathy progression.

Using RNA transcripts, the TCR beta CDR3 regions were amplified. HTBI-primed RT-PCR formed the first round, and a multiplex PCR formed the second. MiXCR, run by TCRdb on the multiplex PCR reads, gives a single entry per CDR3 protein. Of 1 million to 1.3 million distinct CDR3 sequences listed, less than 45% are singletons. Germline V gene lookup returns CDR1 SQVTM and CDR2 ANQGSEA. Losses at the gene ends were 8 bases for V and 5 bases for J; bases not matched to a gene: 9. The CDR3 is 13 amino acids. The rearrangement links TRBV29-1 to TRBJ2-5; 9 bases map to TRBD1. The receptor comes from an adult man with Graves' hyperthyroidism. The material sequenced was peripheral blood or thyroid tissue (not recorded which). The CDR3 sequence: CSFGTGFRETQYF. The CDR3 DNA reads as TGCAGCTTCGGGACAGGGTTTCGGGAGACCCAGTACTTC.